The clone carrying this TCR beta chain was observed a handful of times. Together with a sample-barcoded 5' primer, a J-beta primer mix was included in a second PCR lasting about 7 to 11 cycles. In TCRdb, the 5' RACE reads were re-called with MiXCR into one record per CDR3 protein. The sample has around 1,600,000 distinct CDR3 sequences; less than 45% are singletons. The data belong to a study of blood T cells in healthy people across ages. CDR1 is SQVTM and CDR2 is ANQGSEA in the germline V gene. V was shortened by 7 bases and J by 6 bases, with 13 bases between the two germline ends. The CDR3 length is 12 residues.

Sequenced material: blood. The J gene is TRBJ2-4, the V gene TRBV29-1, with a possible D match to TRBD1 (5 bases). The clonotype was recovered from a woman aged 18-35 years in good health. CDR3 residues: CSGLRRGNIQYF. CDR3 DNA: TGCAGCGGGCTGAGAAGGGGAAACATTCAGTACTTC.